This T cell receptor beta chain comes out of a study of cytomegalovirus exposure and HLA in healthy donors. In the PCR, 60 Vbeta and 13 Jbeta primers were used. Generated by immunoSEQ multiplex PCR, the TCRdb table keeps only in-frame clones and is missing some. This sample has approximately 140,000 clones, with around 82% found just once. CDR3 length: 15 residues. J lost 2 bases, V lost 6 bases, and 8 bases had no gene match. Per the germline V gene, CDR1 is LNHDA and CDR2 is SQIVND (reference sequence). Sequences were obtained from PBMCs. This clonotype was sampled from a boy younger than 18 in good health and CMV-seronegative. This chain uses TRBV19 with TRBJ2-7; 9 bases match TRBD2. In nucleotides, the CDR3 is TGTGCCAGTAGCCCGAGCGGGAGGTCCGCCTACGAGCAGTACTTC. It is translated as CASSPSGRSAYEQYF.